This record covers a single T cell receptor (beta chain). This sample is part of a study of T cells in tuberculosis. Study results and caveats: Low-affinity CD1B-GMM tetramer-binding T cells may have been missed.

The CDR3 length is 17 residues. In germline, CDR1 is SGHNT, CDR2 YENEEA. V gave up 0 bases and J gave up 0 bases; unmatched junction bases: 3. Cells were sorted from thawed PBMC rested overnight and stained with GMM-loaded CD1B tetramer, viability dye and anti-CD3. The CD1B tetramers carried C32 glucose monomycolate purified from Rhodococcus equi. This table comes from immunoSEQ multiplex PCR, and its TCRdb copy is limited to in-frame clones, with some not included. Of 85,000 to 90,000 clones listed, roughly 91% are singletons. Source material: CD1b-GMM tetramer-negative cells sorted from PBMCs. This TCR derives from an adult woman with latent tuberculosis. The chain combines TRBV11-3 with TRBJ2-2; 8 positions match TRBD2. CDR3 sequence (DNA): TGTGCCAGCAGCTTAGAGGCGGGGGGCTCGAACACCGGGGAGCTGTTTTTT. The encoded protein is CASSLEAGGSNTGELFF.